This TCR beta chain was found in a study of T-cell reconstitution after alpha-beta-depleted transplantation in children. A TCRbeta library incorporating unique molecular identifiers was prepared. MiXCR, applied by TCRdb to the PCR reads, yields one record per CDR3 protein. In the table there are some 390,000 distinct CDR3 sequences, approximately 20% of which are singletons. The CDR3 totals 15 residues. The germline gives CDR1 PRHDT, CDR2 FYEKMQ (reference sequence). J lost 4 bases, V lost 7 bases, and 10 bases had no gene match. The receptor was derived from a human donor who donated a stem cell graft to a child with acute myeloid leukemia. This chain links TRBV13 with TRBJ2-1, with 7 bases that match TRBD1. Sequences were derived from PBMCs from the stem cell graft donor, sampled from the stem cell graft. The CDR3 DNA sequence: TGTGCCAGCACGGCGGACAGGCGTTCGTACAATGAGCAGTTCTTC. Protein sequence: CASTADRRSYNEQFF.